The 24 T cell receptor beta chains in this list originate from one sample, sequenced in a study of blood T cell repertoires in COVID-19. The table came from immunoSEQ multiplex PCR; TCRdb's copy has only in-frame clones and leaves some out. The sample consists of a few hundred thousand clones, roughly nine tenths of them appearing once. Material for sequencing was PBMCs or T cells enriched from blood (not recorded which). The receptors stem from a young man who had recovered from COVID-19.

This rearrangement joins TRBV20-1 to TRBJ2-2, with unresolved D. CDR1 DFQATT and CDR2 SNEGSKA come from the germline V gene (reference sequence). The CDR3 totals 14 residues. V was clipped by 3 bases and J by 0 bases, with 8 bases between them. The CDR3 nucleotides read TGCAGTGCTAGTCTCGCTACGAACACCGGGGAGCTGTTTTTT. The encoded protein is CSASLATNTGELFF.

This clone was found a few times. The rearrangement links TRBV5-8 to TRBJ2-2; 7 bases are shared with TRBD2. J was trimmed by 0 bases and V by 3 bases; bases with no gene match: 8. The germline CDR1 and CDR2 sequences are SGHTS and YDEGEE. CDR3 length: 17 residues. CDR3: CASSSWGGASNTGELFF. The CDR3 bases are TGTGCCAGCAGCTCCTGGGGGGGAGCCTCGAACACCGGGGAGCTGTTTTTT.

V usage is TRBV28 and J usage is TRBJ1-2, with 9 bases fitting TRBD1. CDR1 and CDR2 from the germline V gene are MDHEN and SYDVKM. The ends lost 4 bases at V and 7 bases at J; junction bases unmatched: 13. The CDR3 sequence is 16 residues long. Written as DNA, the CDR3 is TGTGCCAGCAGTTCACACGCGGAACAGGGGGCGCGTGGCTACACCTTC. Protein product: CASSSHAEQGARGYTF.

This sequence joins TRBV18 and TRBJ2-7, with D tentatively TRBD2 (5 bases). V was shortened by 4 bases and J by 5 bases, with 24 bases between the two germline ends. The germline V gene encodes CDR1 KGHSH and CDR2 LQKENI. This CDR3 has 17 residues. Written as DNA, the CDR3 is TGTGCCAGCTCACAAAAAGGATTTAGCGCCTACCTGAACGAGCAGTACTTC. This encodes CASSQKGFSAYLNEQYF.

Only a few counts were recorded for this clone. The chain links TRBV4-1 to TRBJ2-5, with D unclear. CDR1 is MGHRA, CDR2 YSYEKL, per germline. With 0 bases removed from V and 4 bases from J, the gap between germline ends came to 12 bases. The CDR3 runs 15 residues. CDR3 sequence reads: CASSQDRGNLETQYF. CDR3 DNA: TGCGCCAGCAGCCAAGACAGAGGAAATTTAGAGACCCAGTACTTC.

This clone was counted a single time. The chain carries TRBV5-1 and TRBJ2-3, with 13 bases fitting TRBD2. CDR3 length: 16 amino acids. Germline loops: CDR1 SGHRS, CDR2 YFSETQ. V shed 5 bases, J shed 0 bases, and the junction held 3 bases outside the gene matches. This chain's CDR3 is CASRLTSGRSTDTQYF. As DNA, the CDR3 is TGCGCCAGCAGGTTGACTAGCGGGAGGAGCACAGATACGCAGTATTTT.

The chain combines TRBV27 with TRBJ2-3; TRBD1 matches at 8 bases. V shed 6 bases, J shed 5 bases, and the junction held 4 bases outside the gene matches. The germline gives CDR1 MNHEY, CDR2 SMNVEV (reference sequence). The CDR3 runs 13 residues. In DNA form, the CDR3 reads TGTGCCAGCAGGCGGACAGGGATAGATACGCAGTATTTT. This translates into CASRRTGIDTQYF.

This chain joins TRBV28 and TRBJ2-7, with a weak D call TRBD1 (5 bases). Trimming took 6 bases from V and 4 from J, leaving 16 bases between them. Looked up from germline, CDR1 is MDHEN and CDR2 is SYDVKM. The CDR3 spans 14 residues. Written as DNA, the CDR3 is TGTGCCAGCAGGGTACTCCCGCAGGGTTACGAGCAGTACTTC. Translated: CASRVLPQGYEQYF.

This clone was seen a few times. The chain has TRBV9 and TRBJ1-2; D might be TRBD1 (6 bases). The germline V gene encodes CDR1 SGDLS and CDR2 YYNGEE. V was pared by 0 bases and J by 9 bases, with 21 bases between. The CDR3 totals 16 residues. DNA of the CDR3: TGTGCCAGCAGCGTAGGATCCCTCCCCGGTACAGGGAGCTACACCTTC. It is translated as CASSVGSLPGTGSYTF.

The V gene is TRBV5-1, the J gene TRBJ1-3; D unresolved. The CDR3 sequence is 15 residues long. V gave up 0 bases and J gave up 4 bases, with 11 bases separating them. In germline, CDR1 is SGHRS, CDR2 YFSETQ. The DNA of the CDR3 is TGCGCCAGCAGCTTGGGTAAAAGCAACGGAAACACCATATATTTT. Translated, it gives CASSLGKSNGNTIYF. Complete variable domain (other parts from reference TRBV5-1 and TRBJ1-3): KAGVTQTPRYLIKTRGQQVTLSCSPISGHRSVSWYQQTPGQGLQFLFEYFSETQRNKGNFPGRFSGRQFSNSRSEMNVSTLELGDSALYLCASSLGKSNGNTIYFGEGSWLTVV.

The chain recombines TRBV10-3 with TRBJ2-7; no reliable D call. This CDR3 comprises 11 residues. V dropped 6 bases and J dropped 3 bases, with 6 bases sitting between them. Germline V gene lookup returns CDR1 ENHRY and CDR2 SYGVKD. CDR3 bases: TGTGCCATCAGGCGGAGCTACGAGCAGTACTTC. Amino acid sequence: CAIRRSYEQYF.

The chain joins TRBV19 to TRBJ1-2, with D tentatively TRBD1 (5 bases). The CDR3 covers 17 residues. V lost 3 bases, J lost 3 bases, and 20 bases lay in between. Germline V CDR1 and CDR2: LNHDA, SQIVND (reference sequence). As DNA, the CDR3 is TGTGCCAGTAGTATTTTCTACACGTCCGGGGGGGACTATGGCTACACCTTC. Protein product: CASSIFYTSGGDYGYTF.

The CDR3 DNA is TGTGCCAGCAGCCCCTCCGAGGCTCCTAACTATGGCTACACCTTC. It codes for CASSPSEAPNYGYTF. This sequence joins TRBV3-1 (or the pseudogene TRBV3-2) and TRBJ1-2; D remains unclear. This CDR3 has 15 residues. V was trimmed by 4 bases and J by 0 bases, leaving 12 bases between them. Germline-derived CDR1 and CDR2 are LGHDT and YNNKEL (reference sequence).

The chain recombines TRBV7-2 with TRBJ1-1; perhaps TRBD1 as D (6 bases). Germline assignment: CDR1 SGHTA and CDR2 FQGNSA. Deletions cut 5 bases from V and 3 bases from J, with 13 bases between. There are 14 residues in the CDR3. CDR3 bases: TGTGCCAGCAGCCCCCAGGGGTTGCACACTGAAGCTTTCTTT. Translated, it gives CASSPQGLHTEAFF.

The gene calls are TRBV9 and TRBJ1-2; no clear D. The V gene lost 0 bases and the J gene lost 4 bases, with 10 bases spanning the gap. Germline V gives CDR1 SGDLS, CDR2 YYNGEE. The CDR3 length is 14 residues. The CDR3 DNA reads as TGTGCCAGCAGCGTAGCTTTAGAAGCCTATGGCTACACCTTC. This translates into CASSVALEAYGYTF.

The chain uses TRBV18 and TRBJ2-7, with a possible D match to TRBD2 (6 bases). This CDR3 region has 15 residues. CDR1 KGHSH and CDR2 LQKENI come from the germline V gene. Trimming cost V 4 bases and J 0 bases, with 13 bases left between them. CDR3 DNA: TGTGCCAGCTCACTCACGTCCGGGAGCTCCTACGAGCAGTACTTC. Translated: CASSLTSGSSYEQYF.

The chain has TRBV10-2 and TRBJ1-1; the match to TRBD1 covers 10 bases. Germline V CDR1 and CDR2: WSHSY, SAAADI. The CDR3 runs 15 residues. J was trimmed by 5 bases and V by 5 bases; bases with no gene match: 8. The CDR3 DNA follows: TGCGCCAGCAGTCGGACAGGGGGGAGTGGGACTGAAGCTTTCTTT. Amino acid sequence: CASSRTGGSGTEAFF.

V is TRBV5-4 and J is TRBJ1-1, with 9 nucleotides matching TRBD1. After removal of 3 bases from V and 3 bases from J, the junction contained 9 bases not matched to a gene. This CDR3 contains 16 residues. Per the germline V gene, CDR1 is SGHNT and CDR2 is YYREEE (reference sequence). CDR3 protein: CASSWGQGGLDTEAFF. The CDR3 bases are TGTGCCAGCAGCTGGGGACAGGGCGGGTTGGACACTGAAGCTTTCTTT. Complete variable domain (other parts from reference TRBV5-4 and TRBJ1-1): ETGVTQSPTHLIKTRGQQVTLRCSSQSGHNTVSWYQQALGQGPQFIFQYYREEENGRGNFPPRFSGLQFPNYSSELNVNALELDDSALYLCASSWGQGGLDTEAFFGQGTRLTVV.

This clone was found once. V usage is TRBV4-1 and J usage is TRBJ2-1; 8 nucleotides line up with TRBD2. The length of the CDR3 is 16 residues. J gave up 7 bases and V 0 bases, and 8 bases lay outside the gene matches. From germline, CDR1 is MGHRA and CDR2 YSYEKL. CDR3 protein: CASSQDLGGRINEQFF. DNA of the CDR3: TGCGCCAGCAGCCAAGATCTTGGCGGGAGGATTAATGAGCAGTTCTTC.

The rearrangement uses TRBV9 and TRBJ1-2, with a weak D call TRBD1 (5 bases). This CDR3 contains 16 residues. V was trimmed by 3 bases and J by 1 base, leaving 16 bases between them. CDR1 is SGDLS, CDR2 YYNGEE, per germline. Written as DNA, the CDR3 is TGTGCCAGCAGCGCACAAACCCGACAGATTAACTATGGCTACACCTTC. It encodes CASSAQTRQINYGYTF.

The chain has TRBV19 and TRBJ2-3, with 8 bases aligning to TRBD1. CDR3 size: 15 residues. Unmatched junction bases numbered 7, after V lost 6 bases and J lost 2 bases. Germline loops: CDR1 LNHDA, CDR2 SQIVND (reference sequence). CDR3 protein: CASSPTGVDTDTQYF. For the CDR3, the DNA is TGTGCCAGTAGCCCGACAGGGGTTGACACAGATACGCAGTATTTT.

The rearrangement uses TRBV2 and TRBJ1-2; tentative D call: TRBD1 (6 bases). The CDR3 covers 14 residues. Germline V gene data show CDR1 as SNHLY and CDR2 as FYNNEI. V was clipped by 1 base and J by 4 bases, with 10 bases between them. The CDR3 DNA sequence: TGTGCCAGCAGTGAAGGGGGGCGCTTCTATGGCTACACCTTC. Translated, it gives CASSEGGRFYGYTF.

The gene calls are TRBV18 and TRBJ1-3; 7 nucleotides match TRBD1. There are 15 residues in the CDR3. CDR1 and CDR2 from the germline V gene are KGHSH and LQKENI. The V segment lost 8 bases and the J segment 1 base; nucleotides outside the gene matches: 8. CDR3: CASATGVMSGNTIYF. The CDR3 DNA sequence: TGTGCCAGCGCAACAGGGGTTATGTCTGGAAACACCATATATTTT.

Of note for this clone: Other DNA sequences from this sample encode an identical CDR3 as well. The chain has TRBV5-4 and TRBJ2-2; 10 bases map to TRBD2. The V and J ends lost 4 bases and 1 base, in that order; junction bases with no gene match: 4. The CDR3 totals 16 residues. Germline CDR1 and CDR2: SGHNT and YYREEE (reference sequence). The CDR3 region has the DNA TGTGCCAGCAGCCCTCGGACTAGCGGGAACACCGGGGAGCTGTTTTTT. Its protein is CASSPRTSGNTGELFF.